This T cell receptor beta chain was retrieved from a study of OX40 agonist ivuxolimab in advanced cancers. Regarding the study as a whole: At 0.1 to 3.0 mg/kg and by week 6, clonal expansion occurred in CD4+ and CD8+ blood T cells.

A word on this clone: As yet, its antigen is unknown.

Trimming took off 4 bases at V and 8 bases at J, with 15 bases between the two ends. This CDR3 contains 13 residues. CDR1 SGHRS and CDR2 YFSETQ come from the germline V gene. Assay: immunoSEQ multiplex PCR; the TCRdb copy retains only in-frame clones and omits some. The repertoire holds over 100,000 clones, about nine tenths seen once, with about 1% in the top ten. The sequences come from CD4+ or CD8+ T cells sorted from blood, collected in a trial of the OX40 agonist ivuxolimab. The V call is TRBV5-1, the J call TRBJ1-2; D unclear. The TCR originated in an adult with an advanced solid tumor such as melanoma, head and neck, liver or kidney cancer. The CDR3 DNA reads as TGCGCCAGCAGCCCCTCCGGCTCGGAGGGCTACACCTTC. It translates to CASSPSGSEGYTF.